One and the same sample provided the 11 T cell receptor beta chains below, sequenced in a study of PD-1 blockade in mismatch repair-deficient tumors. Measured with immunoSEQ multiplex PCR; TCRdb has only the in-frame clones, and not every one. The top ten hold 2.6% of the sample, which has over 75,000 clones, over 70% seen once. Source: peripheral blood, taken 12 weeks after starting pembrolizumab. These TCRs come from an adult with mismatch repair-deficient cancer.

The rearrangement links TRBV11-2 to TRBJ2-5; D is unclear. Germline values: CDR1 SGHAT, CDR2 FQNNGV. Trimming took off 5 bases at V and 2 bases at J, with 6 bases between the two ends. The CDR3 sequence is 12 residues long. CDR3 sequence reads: CASSLLQETQYF. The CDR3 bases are TGTGCCAGCAGCCTACTGCAAGAGACCCAGTACTTC.

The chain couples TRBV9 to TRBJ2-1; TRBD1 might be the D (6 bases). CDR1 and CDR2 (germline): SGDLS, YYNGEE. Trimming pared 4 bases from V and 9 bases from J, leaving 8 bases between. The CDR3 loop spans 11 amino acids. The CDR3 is CASSRDIEQFF. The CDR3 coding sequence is TGTGCCAGCAGCCGGGACATTGAGCAGTTCTTC.

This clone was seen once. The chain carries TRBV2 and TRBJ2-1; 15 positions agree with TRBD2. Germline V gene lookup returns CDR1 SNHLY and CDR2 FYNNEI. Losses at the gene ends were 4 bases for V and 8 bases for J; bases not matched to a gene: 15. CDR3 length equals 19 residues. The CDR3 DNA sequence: TGTGCCAGCAGTGTTGAGGCTACATGGGGACTAGCGGGGGGCGATGAGCAGTTCTTC. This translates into CASSVEATWGLAGGDEQFF.

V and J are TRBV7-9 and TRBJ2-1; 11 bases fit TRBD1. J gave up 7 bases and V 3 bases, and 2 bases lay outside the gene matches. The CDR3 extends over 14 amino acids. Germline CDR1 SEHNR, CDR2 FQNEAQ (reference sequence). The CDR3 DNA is TGTGCCAGCAGCTTCCGGGACAGGGGGAATGAGCAGTTCTTC. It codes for CASSFRDRGNEQFF.

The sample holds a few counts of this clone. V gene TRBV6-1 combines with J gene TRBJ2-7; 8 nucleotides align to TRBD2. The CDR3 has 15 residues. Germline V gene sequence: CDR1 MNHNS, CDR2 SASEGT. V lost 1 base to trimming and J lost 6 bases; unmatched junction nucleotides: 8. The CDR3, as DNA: TGTGCCAGCAGTGAAGGGCGCCGGGGGGGTGTCGAGCAGTACTTC. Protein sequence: CASSEGRRGGVEQYF.

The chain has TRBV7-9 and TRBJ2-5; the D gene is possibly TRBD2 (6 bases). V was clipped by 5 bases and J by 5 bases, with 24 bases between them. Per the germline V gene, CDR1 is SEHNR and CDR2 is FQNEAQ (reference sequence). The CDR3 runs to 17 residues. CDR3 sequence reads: CASSAMYGRILGETQYF. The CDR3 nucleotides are TGTGCCAGCAGCGCGATGTACGGGAGAATTTTGGGTGAGACCCAGTACTTC.

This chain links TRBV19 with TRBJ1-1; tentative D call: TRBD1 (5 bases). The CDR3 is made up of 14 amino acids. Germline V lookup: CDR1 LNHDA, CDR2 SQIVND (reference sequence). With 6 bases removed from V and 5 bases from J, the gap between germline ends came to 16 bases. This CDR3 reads CASRRVDSRTEAFF. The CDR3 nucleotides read TGTGCCAGTAGACGCGTCGACAGCCGAACTGAAGCTTTCTTT.

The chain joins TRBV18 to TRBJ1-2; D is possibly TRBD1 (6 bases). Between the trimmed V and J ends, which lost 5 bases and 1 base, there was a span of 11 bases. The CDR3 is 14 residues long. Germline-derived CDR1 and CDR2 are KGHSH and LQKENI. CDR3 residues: CASSSGTNNYGYTF. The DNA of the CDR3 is TGTGCCAGCTCATCCGGGACAAATAACTATGGCTACACCTTC. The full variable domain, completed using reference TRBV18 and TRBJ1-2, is NAGVMQNPRHLVRRRGQEARLRCSPMKGHSHVYWYRQLPEEGLKFMVYLQKENIIDESGMPKERFSAEFPKEGPSILRIQQVVRGDSAAYFCASSSGTNNYGYTFGSGTRLTVV.

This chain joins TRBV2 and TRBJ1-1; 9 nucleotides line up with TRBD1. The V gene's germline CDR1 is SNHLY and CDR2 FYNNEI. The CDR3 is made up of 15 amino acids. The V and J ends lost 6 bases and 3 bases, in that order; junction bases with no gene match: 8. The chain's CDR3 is CASRRDRVGHTEAFF. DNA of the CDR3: TGTGCCAGCAGACGGGACAGGGTTGGCCACACTGAAGCTTTCTTT.

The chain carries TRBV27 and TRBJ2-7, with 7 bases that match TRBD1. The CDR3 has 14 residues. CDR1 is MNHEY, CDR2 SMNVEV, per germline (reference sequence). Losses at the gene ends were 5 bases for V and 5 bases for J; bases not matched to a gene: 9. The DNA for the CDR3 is TGTGCCAGCAGTCCCACAGGGGAAATGAACGAGCAGTACTTC. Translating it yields CASSPTGEMNEQYF.

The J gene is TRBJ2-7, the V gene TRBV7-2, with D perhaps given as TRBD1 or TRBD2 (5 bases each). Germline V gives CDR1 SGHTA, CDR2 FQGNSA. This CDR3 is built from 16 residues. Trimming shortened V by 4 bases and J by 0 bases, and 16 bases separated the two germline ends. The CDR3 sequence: CASSSGPGFSSYEQYF. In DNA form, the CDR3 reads TGTGCCAGCAGCTCAGGGCCGGGATTCAGCTCCTACGAGCAGTACTTC.